Following are 8 T cell receptor beta chains from one sample sequenced in a study of CD8 T cells in ankylosing spondylitis. From the 5' RACE reads, TCRdb called clonotypes with MiXCR, one entry per CDR3 protein. The sample carries more than 110,000 distinct CDR3 sequences, about 8% recorded once. Sequenced input: synovial fluid, either unsorted or a sorted T cell fraction (not recorded which). These receptors were taken from a male donor with ankylosing spondylitis.

This clonotype was found many times. The V and J genes are TRBV18 and TRBJ2-3; D remains unclear. CDR1 KGHSH and CDR2 LQKENI come from the germline V gene. The V and J ends lost 3 bases and 2 bases respectively, with 6 bases between them. CDR3 size: 13 residues. This CDR3 is CASSPPVTDTQYF. The CDR3 DNA is TGTGCCAGCTCACCTCCCGTCACAGATACGCAGTATTTT.

This clonotype was seen a few times. V is TRBV7-2 and J is TRBJ2-1, with 12 bases that match TRBD2. Losses at the gene ends were 3 bases for V and 7 bases for J; bases not matched to a gene: 1. CDR3 length: 14 residues. Germline CDR1 SGHTA, CDR2 FQGNSA. The chain's CDR3 is CASSLGTSGNEQFF. Written as DNA, the CDR3 is TGTGCCAGCAGCTTGGGGACTAGCGGGAATGAGCAGTTCTTC.

Many counts were recorded for this clonotype. The rearrangement uses TRBV7-3 and TRBJ2-1, with 8 nucleotides matching TRBD1. The length of the CDR3 is 16 residues. Germline CDR1 is SGHTA and CDR2 is FQGTGA. The trim removed 0 bases at V and 4 bases at J, leaving 5 bases unmatched. CDR3 in DNA: TGTGCCAGCAGCTTAACGGGACAGGAAGATTACAATGAGCAGTTCTTC. Translating gives CASSLTGQEDYNEQFF.

Ten or more counts support this clonotype. The rearrangement links TRBV20-1 to TRBJ1-3; TRBD1 might be the D (5 bases). The CDR3 length is 15 residues. The germline V gene encodes CDR1 DFQATT and CDR2 SNEGSKA (reference sequence). Trimming shortened V by 0 bases and J by 4 bases, and 13 bases separated the two germline ends. The CDR3 region has the DNA TGCAGTGCTAGAGATGTGCGGGGCACAGGAAACACCATATATTTT. Translating gives CSARDVRGTGNTIYF.

This clonotype was picked up a small number of times. The chain combines TRBV28 with TRBJ2-7; D is perhaps TRBD2 (5 bases). V lost 6 bases and J lost 6, with 21 bases in between. Germline CDR1 reads MDHEN; CDR2 reads SYDVKM. The CDR3 sequence is 15 residues long. The CDR3 here is CASSLPYVASSEQYF. The CDR3 bases are TGTGCCAGCAGCCTACCCTATGTTGCTAGCAGCGAGCAGTACTTC.

This clonotype was recorded many times. V gene TRBV5-4 combines with J gene TRBJ1-1; D possibly corresponds to TRBD1 (6 bases). Germline V gene data show CDR1 as SGHNT and CDR2 as YYREEE (reference sequence). Trimming stripped 2 bases from V and 6 bases from J, with 20 bases between. The CDR3 consists of 16 residues. The CDR3, as DNA: TGTGCCAGCAGCTTAGATATAGGGAGGACAGAACCTGAAGCTTTCTTT. This encodes CASSLDIGRTEPEAFF.

This clonotype was recorded at least ten times. J is TRBJ2-4 and V is TRBV11-2; D is possibly TRBD1 (6 bases). The germline gives CDR1 SGHAT, CDR2 FQNNGV. This CDR3 region has 18 residues. V lost 3 bases, J lost 0 bases, and 18 bases lay in between. CDR3 coding DNA: TGTGCCAGCAGCTTTTACCCGGACAGCCAGCTAGCCAAAAACATTCAGTACTTC. It translates to CASSFYPDSQLAKNIQYF. The full variable domain, its missing parts supplied by reference TRBV11-2 and TRBJ2-4, is EAGVAQSPRYKIIEKRQSVAFWCNPISGHATLYWYQQILGQGPKLLIQFQNNGVVDDSQLPKDRFSAERLKGVDSTLKIQPAKLEDSAVYLCASSFYPDSQLAKNIQYFGAGTRLSVL.

This clonotype was recorded at least ten times. The chain carries TRBV28 and TRBJ2-5; 7 bases align to TRBD1. Germline V CDR1 and CDR2: MDHEN, SYDVKM. J was trimmed by 3 bases and V by 8 bases; bases with no gene match: 6. The CDR3 consists of 13 residues. The CDR3 protein is CASGSGQKETQYF. The CDR3 DNA sequence: TGTGCCAGCGGTTCGGGACAGAAAGAGACCCAGTACTTC.